The 30 T cell receptor beta chains below all came from one sample that was sequenced in a study of T cells and copy number aberrations in small-cell lung cancer. The data were produced by immunoSEQ multiplex PCR, yet TCRdb's version contains in-frame clones alone and is incomplete. The sample gives around 660 clones, about 86% of which show up once; roughly 3.7% is in the top ten. Material: tumor tissue. The source is a man aged 40-55 years with small cell lung cancer.

DNA of the CDR3: TGTGCCAGCAGCCTCATGACTAGCGGGAGCTCTCCCTACGAGCAGTACTTC. This translates into CASSLMTSGSSPYEQYF. This chain uses TRBV11-3 with TRBJ2-7, with 12 bases aligning to TRBD2. Germline V gives CDR1 SGHNT, CDR2 YENEEA. V lost 5 bases to trimming and J lost 2 bases; unmatched junction nucleotides: 10. This CDR3 is built from 17 residues.

V usage is TRBV5-6 and J usage is TRBJ1-2; maybe TRBD1 (5 bases). Looked up from germline, CDR1 is SGHDT and CDR2 is YYEEEE. Trimming left V 4 bases short and J 5 bases short, with 21 bases between. This CDR3 is built from 16 residues. The CDR3 loop reads CASSPDSPPARYGYTF. The DNA for the CDR3 is TGTGCCAGCAGCCCCGACAGCCCCCCGGCTAGGTATGGCTACACCTTC.

This clone was observed a single time. The chain links TRBV5-1 to TRBJ2-7, with 10 nucleotides matching TRBD1. J gave up 7 bases and V 2 bases, and 12 bases lay outside the gene matches. This CDR3 comprises 16 residues. Looked up from germline, CDR1 is SGHRS and CDR2 is YFSETQ. CDR3 coding DNA: TGCGCCAGCAGCTTAGAGCCTTCGGGACAGGGGAAAGAGCAGTACTTC. This gives the protein CASSLEPSGQGKEQYF.

V usage is TRBV6-6 and J usage is TRBJ1-1; D may be TRBD1 (5 bases). The CDR3 is made up of 14 amino acids. CDR1 and CDR2 (germline): MNHNY, SVGAGI (reference sequence). Trimming shortened V by 2 bases and J by 6 bases, and 13 bases separated the two germline ends. The CDR3 reads CASSYDDSGPEAFF. CDR3 coding DNA: TGTGCCAGCAGTTACGACGACTCGGGGCCTGAAGCTTTCTTT.

V usage is TRBV7-3 and J usage is TRBJ2-7; no definite D call. V lost 2 bases, J lost 3 bases, and 8 bases lay in between. The CDR3 loop spans 13 amino acids. CDR1 and CDR2 from the germline V gene are SGHTA and FQGTGA. This chain's CDR3 is CASSLYPSYEQYF. The DNA for the CDR3 is TGTGCCAGCAGCTTATATCCCAGCTACGAGCAGTACTTC. Drawing the rest from reference TRBV7-3 and TRBJ2-7, the complete variable domain is GAGVSQTPSNKVTEKGKYVELRCDPISGHTALYWYRQSLGQGPEFLIYFQGTGAADDSGLPNDRFFAVRPEGSVSTLKIQRTERGDSAVYLCASSLYPSYEQYFGPGTRLTVT.

V and J are TRBV4-2 and TRBJ1-5; a possible D gene is TRBD1 (5 bases). The ends were cut back, 1 base at V and 4 bases at J, with 14 bases in the middle. There are 16 residues in the CDR3. The germline CDR1 and CDR2 sequences are LGHNA and YNFKEQ. CDR3 sequence reads: CASSQAGRGLNQPQHF. CDR3 DNA: TGTGCCAGCAGCCAAGCAGGGAGAGGGTTGAATCAGCCCCAGCATTTT.

The V call is TRBV14, the J call TRBJ2-5; D call uncertain. This CDR3 has 15 residues. Trimming took 0 bases from V and 4 from J, leaving 12 bases between them. Germline CDR1 and CDR2: SGHDN and FVKESK. CDR3 nucleotide sequence: TGTGCCAGCAGCCAAGAACCTCTCCCAGGAGAGACCCAGTACTTC. Its translation: CASSQEPLPGETQYF.

The CDR3 DNA reads TGTGCCAGCAGCCGGCAAGAGGGTCCAGATACGCAGTATTTT. Translating it yields CASSRQEGPDTQYF. This chain links TRBV7-8 with TRBJ2-3, with D possibly TRBD2 on 5 matching bases. There are 14 residues in the CDR3. V was trimmed by 5 bases and J by 4 bases, leaving 13 bases between them. Per germline, CDR1 SGHVS and CDR2 FQNEAQ.

This chain connects TRBV18 to TRBJ2-7; 9 bases map to TRBD2. CDR3 length: 16 amino acids. The germline CDR1 and CDR2 sequences are KGHSH and LQKENI. V shed 6 bases and J 3 bases; nucleotides not matched to a gene: 12. CDR3 loop: CASSPGLAHIIYEQYF. DNA for the CDR3: TGTGCCAGCTCCCCGGGACTAGCCCATATCATCTACGAGCAGTACTTC.

The rearrangement uses TRBV7-3 and TRBJ2-3, with TRBD2 identical over 14 bases. The germline gives CDR1 SGHTA, CDR2 FQGTGA. J gave up 5 bases and V 5 bases, and 6 bases lay outside the gene matches. The CDR3 loop spans 16 amino acids. In DNA form, the CDR3 reads TGTGCCAGCAGCGAGACTAGCGGGGGGGCCATAGATACGCAGTATTTT. This encodes CASSETSGGAIDTQYF.

The count of this clone is one. V is TRBV7-3 and J is TRBJ2-1; 7 bases match TRBD2. The V segment lost 6 bases and the J segment 5 bases; nucleotides outside the gene matches: 7. CDR1 SGHTA and CDR2 FQGTGA come from the germline V gene. The CDR3 sequence is 14 residues long. The CDR3 DNA sequence: TGTGCCAGCAGTCCAGCGGGGACTAACAATGAGCAGTTCTTC. It codes for CASSPAGTNNEQFF.

The chain employs TRBV6-5 and TRBJ2-2; 8 nucleotides line up with TRBD1. CDR1 is MNHEY and CDR2 is SVGAGI in the germline V gene. Germline trimming cut 2 bases from V and 7 bases from J; bases unmatched to any gene: 3. This CDR3 is built from 14 residues. The CDR3 here is CASSYVRGLGELFF. In DNA form, the CDR3 reads TGTGCCAGCAGTTACGTCAGGGGGCTCGGGGAGCTGTTTTTT.

The chain uses TRBV10-3 and TRBJ2-1; D call uncertain. The germline V gene has CDR1 ENHRY and CDR2 SYGVKD. Trimming took 3 bases from V and 0 from J, leaving 9 bases between them. This CDR3 spans 15 amino acids. The CDR3 here is CAISDVRSSYNEQFF. DNA for the CDR3: TGTGCCATCAGTGACGTCCGGAGCTCCTACAATGAGCAGTTCTTC.

J is TRBJ2-1 and V is TRBV7-3, with D unresolved. This CDR3 comprises 13 residues. CDR1 and CDR2 from the germline V gene are SGHTA and FQGTGA. V lost 4 bases and J 13 bases, leaving 17 bases between the germline ends. DNA of the CDR3: TGTGCCAGCAGCTCATCCCTCGGGTCGGCCCAGTTCTTC. This encodes CASSSSLGSAQFF.

V gene TRBV6-5 combines with J gene TRBJ2-3; TRBD2 is a possible D gene (6 bases). CDR1 is MNHEY and CDR2 is SVGAGI in the germline V gene. Trimming shortened V by 2 bases and J by 3 bases, and 12 bases separated the two germline ends. The CDR3 consists of 15 residues. The CDR3 region is CASSYGASATDTQYF. CDR3 DNA sequence: TGTGCCAGCAGTTACGGGGCTAGCGCTACAGATACGCAGTATTTT.

The chain is built from TRBV7-8 and TRBJ2-1; D ambiguous. Germline loops: CDR1 SGHVS, CDR2 FQNEAQ. CDR3 length: 13 amino acids. Trimming pared 5 bases from V and 10 bases from J, leaving 15 bases between. The DNA for the CDR3 is TGTGCCAGCAGCCCTATACTCGGAGCCGAGCAGTTCTTC. Encoded protein: CASSPILGAEQFF.

The table lists this clone with a count of one. The gene calls are TRBV5-6 and TRBJ2-3; D may be TRBD1 or TRBD2 (5 bases each). The length of the CDR3 is 16 residues. Trimming left V 5 bases short and J 0 bases short, with 16 bases between. Looked up from germline, CDR1 is SGHDT and CDR2 is YYEEEE. The DNA of the CDR3 is TGTGCCAGCAGGGAGGACTGGGGGTCTAGCACAGATACGCAGTATTTT. Encoded protein: CASREDWGSSTDTQYF.

Points on this clone: The same CDR3 also results from other DNA sequences found in this sample. The chain is built from TRBV14 and TRBJ2-7; D unresolved. This CDR3 has 12 amino acids. Germline assignment: CDR1 SGHDN and CDR2 FVKESK. The V gene lost 1 base and the J gene lost 3 bases, with 4 bases spanning the gap. The chain's CDR3 is CASSQGGYEQYF. CDR3 sequence (DNA): TGTGCCAGCAGCCAAGGAGGCTACGAGCAGTACTTC.

The rearrangement uses TRBV11-2 and TRBJ1-2; weak D call: TRBD1 (5 bases). Germline V CDR1 and CDR2: SGHAT, FQNNGV. V was shortened by 1 base and J by 4 bases, with 16 bases between the two germline ends. The CDR3 extends over 16 amino acids. Here the CDR3 reads CASSLGQNGGSYGYTF. Here the CDR3 DNA reads TGTGCCAGCAGCTTAGGTCAGAATGGGGGGTCCTATGGCTACACCTTC.

The chain employs TRBV7-2 and TRBJ2-3; possible D gene TRBD2, 5 bases. The V and J ends lost 5 bases and 6 bases respectively, with 9 bases between them. This CDR3 region has 12 residues. The V gene's germline CDR1 is SGHTA and CDR2 FQGNSA. The CDR3, as DNA: TGTGCCAGCAGCCCACAGCGGGATACGCAGTATTTT. It encodes CASSPQRDTQYF.

CDR3 bases: TGTGCCAGCAGTGAGAACGGAGATACGCAGTATTTT. Translation gives CASSENGDTQYF. The rearrangement links TRBV6-1 to TRBJ2-3; D gene uncertain. The V and J ends lost 3 bases and 5 bases respectively, with 6 bases between them. Germline V CDR1 and CDR2: MNHNS, SASEGT. The CDR3 has 12 residues.

The chain uses TRBV5-1 and TRBJ1-1; 7 bases are a match to TRBD1. The CDR3 covers 15 residues. V dropped 4 bases and J dropped 0; count of bases not matched to a gene: 6. Germline values: CDR1 SGHRS, CDR2 YFSETQ. The CDR3 sequence: CASSRRGDMNTEAFF. CDR3 in DNA: TGCGCCAGCAGCCGCAGGGGGGATATGAACACTGAAGCTTTCTTT.

V and J are TRBV5-6 and TRBJ1-6, with D maybe TRBD1 (6 bases). Per the germline V gene, CDR1 is SGHDT and CDR2 is YYEEEE. Trimming left V 3 bases short and J 1 base short, with 8 bases between. The CDR3 consists of 15 residues. Here the CDR3 reads CASSSDRSYNSPLHF. CDR3 bases: TGTGCCAGCAGCTCTGACAGGTCCTATAATTCACCCCTCCACTTT. Using reference TRBV5-6 and TRBJ1-6 for the parts outside the CDR3, the full variable domain is DAGVTQSPTHLIKTRGQQVTLRCSPKSGHDTVSWYQQALGQGPQFIFQYYEEEERQRGNFPDRFSGHQFPNYSSELNVNALLLGDSALYLCASSSDRSYNSPLHFGNGTRLTVT.

This chain uses TRBV2 with TRBJ2-5; 14 bases fit TRBD2. The germline CDR1 and CDR2 sequences are SNHLY and FYNNEI. This CDR3 comprises 14 residues. Losses at the gene ends were 8 bases for V and 6 bases for J; bases not matched to a gene: 5. The CDR3 loop reads CASQGLAGVQTQYF. In DNA form, the CDR3 reads TGTGCCAGCCAGGGACTAGCGGGAGTACAGACCCAGTACTTC. Together with reference TRBV2 and TRBJ2-5, the CDR3 gives the full variable domain: EPEVTQTPSHQVTQMGQEVILRCVPISNHLYFYWYRQILGQKVEFLVSFYNNEISEKSEIFDDQFSVERPDGSNFTLKIRSTKLEDSAMYFCASQGLAGVQTQYFGPGTRLLVL.

This clone was seen once. The chain employs TRBV6-5 and TRBJ1-5; D is ambiguous. The V end was cut by 5 bases, the J end by 7 bases, with 12 bases between. The germline V gene has CDR1 MNHEY and CDR2 SVGAGI. The CDR3 covers 13 residues. The CDR3 is CASSGHRGQPQHF. For the CDR3, the DNA is TGTGCCAGCAGTGGGCATCGAGGCCAGCCCCAGCATTTT.

The chain uses TRBV5-6 and TRBJ2-3; weak D call: TRBD2 (6 bases). This CDR3 comprises 18 residues. The V gene's germline CDR1 is SGHDT and CDR2 YYEEEE. The V gene lost 7 bases and the J gene lost 1 base, with 25 bases spanning the gap. The CDR3 loop is CASVRWAGTRVGTDTQYF. CDR3 sequence (DNA): TGTGCCAGCGTGCGTTGGGCGGGGACGAGGGTTGGCACAGATACGCAGTATTTT. The full variable domain, its missing parts supplied by reference TRBV5-6 and TRBJ2-3, is DAGVTQSPTHLIKTRGQQVTLRCSPKSGHDTVSWYQQALGQGPQFIFQYYEEEERQRGNFPDRFSGHQFPNYSSELNVNALLLGDSALYLCASVRWAGTRVGTDTQYFGPGTRLTVL.

The J gene is TRBJ1-5, the V gene TRBV6-5; perhaps TRBD1 as D (5 bases). Trimming stripped 8 bases from V and 0 bases from J, with 11 bases between. CDR3 length: 14 residues. CDR1 is MNHEY and CDR2 is SVGAGI in the germline V gene. CDR3 residues: CASRRGVSNQPQHF. CDR3 nucleotides: TGTGCCAGCCGTCGAGGGGTTAGCAATCAGCCCCAGCATTTT.

The V gene is TRBV7-2, the J gene TRBJ2-7, with a weak D call TRBD2 (6 bases). CDR3 length: 15 residues. Germline assignment: CDR1 SGHTA and CDR2 FQGNSA. The V end lost 0 bases, the J end lost 1 base, and 10 bases lay between the germline ends. The CDR3 here is CASSLAPGVSYEQYF. The CDR3 nucleotides are TGTGCCAGCAGCTTAGCCCCGGGAGTTTCCTACGAGCAGTACTTC.

This clone has just one count. This chain joins TRBV6-1 and TRBJ2-2; the D gene is possibly TRBD2 (6 bases). Trimming left V 8 bases short and J 6 bases short, with 16 bases between. Germline V gene data show CDR1 as MNHNS and CDR2 as SASEGT. The CDR3 spans 14 residues. As DNA, the CDR3 is TGTGCCAGCTCCATAAGGAGGGTTGCCGGGGAGCTGTTTTTT. It is translated as CASSIRRVAGELFF.

The chain joins TRBV15 to TRBJ2-7; the D is unclear. CDR1 and CDR2 from the germline V gene are LNHNV and YYDKDF (reference sequence). The CDR3 loop spans 13 amino acids. The V and J ends lost 0 bases and 7 bases respectively, with 10 bases between them. The CDR3 here is CATSRERKREQYF. Written as DNA, the CDR3 is TGTGCCACCAGCAGAGAACGAAAGAGGGAGCAGTACTTC. The full variable domain, with the rest looked up from reference TRBV15 and TRBJ2-7, is DAMVIQNPRYQVTQFGKPVTLSCSQTLNHNVMYWYQQKSSQAPKLLFHYYDKDFNNEADTPDNFQSRRPNTSFCFLDIRSPGLGDTAMYLCATSRERKREQYFGPGTRLTVT.